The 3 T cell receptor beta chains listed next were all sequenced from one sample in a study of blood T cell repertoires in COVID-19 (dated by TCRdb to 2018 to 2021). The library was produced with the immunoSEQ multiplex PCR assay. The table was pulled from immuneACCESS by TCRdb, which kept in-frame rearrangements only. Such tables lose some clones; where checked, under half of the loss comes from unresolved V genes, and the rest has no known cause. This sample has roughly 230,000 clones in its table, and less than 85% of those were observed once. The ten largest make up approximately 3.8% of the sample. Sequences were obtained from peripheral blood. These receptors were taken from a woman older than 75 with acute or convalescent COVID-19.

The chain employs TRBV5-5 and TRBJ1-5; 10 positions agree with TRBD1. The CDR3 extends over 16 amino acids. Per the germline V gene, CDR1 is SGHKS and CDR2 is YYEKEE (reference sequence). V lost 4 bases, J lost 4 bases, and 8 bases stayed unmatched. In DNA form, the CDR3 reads TGTGCCAGCAGCAAATTGGACAGGGGGGGAAATCAGCCCCAGCATTTT. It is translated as CASSKLDRGGNQPQHF.

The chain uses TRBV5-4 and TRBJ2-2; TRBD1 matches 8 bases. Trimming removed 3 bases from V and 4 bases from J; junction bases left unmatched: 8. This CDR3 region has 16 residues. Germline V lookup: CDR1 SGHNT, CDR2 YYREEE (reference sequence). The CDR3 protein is CASSSWDRSSTGELFF. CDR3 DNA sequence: TGTGCCAGCAGCTCTTGGGACAGGTCTAGCACCGGGGAGCTGTTTTTT.

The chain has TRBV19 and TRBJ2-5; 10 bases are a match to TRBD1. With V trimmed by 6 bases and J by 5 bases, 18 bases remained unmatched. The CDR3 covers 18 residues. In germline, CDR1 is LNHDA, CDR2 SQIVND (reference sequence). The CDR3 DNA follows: TGTGCCAGTAGCCCATTCCCGACGGGGACAGGGGATGGGGAGACCCAGTACTTC. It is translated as CASSPFPTGTGDGETQYF.